The 18 T cell receptor beta chains given below trace back to one sample, sequenced in a study of shared clonotypes between healthy human individuals. Profiling relied on immunoSEQ multiplex PCR, and the TCRdb table lists in-frame clones only, not all of them. Seen here are 2 million to 3 million clones, 80% to 95% observed once, and the top ten hold 0.35% to 0.45%. The sequenced sample consisted of naive CD4+ T cells from PBMCs. Subset given: CD45RA+ positively selected. The source of these receptors is a man aged 18 to 30 in good health. Some clones in this sample may be carry-over from other donors' samples.

This clone was seen once. This chain joins TRBV18 and TRBJ2-1; 7 bases fit TRBD2. J lost 2 bases, V lost 4 bases, and 8 bases had no gene match. The CDR3 length is 16 residues. Per germline, CDR1 KGHSH and CDR2 LQKENI. The CDR3 loop reads CASSLFAAGAYNEQFF. The CDR3 DNA reads as TGTGCCAGCTCACTATTCGCGGCGGGAGCCTACAATGAGCAGTTCTTC.

This clone appeared once. V and J are TRBV9 and TRBJ2-7, with 7 bases aligning to TRBD2. Trimming cost V 2 bases and J 5 bases; bases outside gene matches: 10. The CDR3 covers 15 residues. The germline gives CDR1 SGDLS, CDR2 YYNGEE. The CDR3 here is CASSVGGRRADEQYF. In nucleotides, the CDR3 is TGTGCCAGCAGCGTGGGGGGGAGGAGGGCCGACGAGCAGTACTTC. The full variable domain, its missing parts supplied by reference TRBV9 and TRBJ2-7, is DSGVTQTPKHLITATGQRVTLRCSPRSGDLSVYWYQQSLDQGLQFLIQYYNGEERAKGNILERFSAQQFPDLHSELNLSSLELGDSALYFCASSVGGRRADEQYFGPGTRLTVT.

This clone was found a few times. This chain connects TRBV30 to TRBJ1-5; D is unresolved. Per germline, CDR1 GTSNPN and CDR2 SVGIG (reference sequence). The V end was cut by 1 base, the J end by 4 bases, with 8 bases between. The CDR3 is 13 amino acids. CDR3 loop: CAWSGQKNQPQHF. The CDR3 DNA sequence: TGTGCCTGGAGTGGTCAGAAAAATCAGCCCCAGCATTTT.

The rearrangement uses TRBV5-5 and TRBJ2-3, with 9 bases fitting TRBD1. Germline V CDR1 and CDR2: SGHKS, YYEKEE (reference sequence). The length of the CDR3 is 16 residues. V trimming: 6 bases; J trimming: 6 bases; junction bases outside the gene matches: 14. As DNA, the CDR3 is TGTGCCAGCACTCAGACCGGGACAGGGTGGGCGGATACGCAGTATTTT. As protein: CASTQTGTGWADTQYF.

The chain carries TRBV6-6 and TRBJ2-3; 8 bases agree with TRBD2. This CDR3 contains 15 residues. Germline V lookup: CDR1 MNHNY, CDR2 SVGAGI (reference sequence). V trimming: 4 bases; J trimming: 1 base; junction bases outside the gene matches: 4. The CDR3 loop is CASSFPAGGTDTQYF. The CDR3, as DNA: TGTGCCAGCAGTTTTCCAGCGGGGGGCACAGATACGCAGTATTTT.

The rearrangement uses TRBV5-1 and TRBJ2-7; possibly TRBD2 for D (6 bases). V lost 4 bases and J 5 bases, leaving 19 bases between the germline ends. The length of the CDR3 is 15 residues. The germline gives CDR1 SGHRS, CDR2 YFSETQ. In DNA form, the CDR3 reads TGCGCCAGCAGCCCGCAAGGGACTGTGGGTCACGAGCAGTACTTC. Protein sequence: CASSPQGTVGHEQYF.

The V call is TRBV5-1, the J call TRBJ1-5; the D is unclear. The CDR3 covers 13 residues. From germline, CDR1 is SGHRS and CDR2 YFSETQ. The V gene lost 4 bases and the J gene lost 9 bases, with 14 bases spanning the gap. CDR3 residues: CASSPELGVPQHF. The CDR3 DNA reads as TGCGCCAGCAGCCCCGAACTGGGTGTGCCCCAGCATTTT.

J is TRBJ2-7 and V is TRBV28, with TRBD1 matching over 9 bases. V gave up 2 bases and J gave up 0 bases; unmatched junction bases: 2. Germline values: CDR1 MDHEN, CDR2 SYDVKM. The CDR3 length is 15 residues. As DNA, the CDR3 is TGTGCCAGCAGTTTAGGGGACAGGGCCTCCTACGAGCAGTACTTC. Its protein is CASSLGDRASYEQYF.

The J gene is TRBJ2-7, the V gene TRBV6-5, with no clear D. Germline CDR1 is MNHEY and CDR2 is SVGAGI. V was clipped by 10 bases and J by 0 bases, with 13 bases between them. This CDR3 has 13 residues. The CDR3 region has the DNA TGTGCCACCCAGTTATATGGCTCCTACGAGCAGTACTTC. Residues: CATQLYGSYEQYF.

Regarding this clone: The identical CDR3 is also encoded by other nucleotide sequences in the sample. This sequence joins TRBV5-8 and TRBJ1-5; D perhaps matches TRBD1 (5 bases). The length of the CDR3 is 14 residues. V lost 0 bases, J lost 2 bases, and 6 bases lay in between. Germline V gives CDR1 SGHTS, CDR2 YDEGEE. The CDR3: CASSLGGGNQPQHF. CDR3 nucleotide sequence: TGTGCCAGCAGCTTGGGAGGGGGCAATCAGCCCCAGCATTTT.

This clone was seen just once. V is TRBV20-1 and J is TRBJ1-2; D remains unclear. Germline lookup yields CDR1 DFQATT and CDR2 SNEGSKA (reference sequence). Deletions cut 3 bases from V and 5 bases from J, with 7 bases between. This CDR3 spans 11 amino acids. CDR3 residues: CSASDLYGYTF. The CDR3 bases are TGCAGTGCTAGCGACTTGTATGGCTACACCTTC.

There are a few counts of this clone. This same CDR3 is encoded by further DNA sequences in the sample. The chain combines TRBV5-1 with TRBJ2-7, with TRBD2 matching 11 bases. In germline, CDR1 is SGHRS, CDR2 YFSETQ. The V and J ends lost 3 bases and 0 bases, in that order; junction bases with no gene match: 2. This CDR3 has 15 amino acids. The CDR3: CASSWGLADSYEQYF. CDR3 DNA: TGCGCCAGCAGCTGGGGACTAGCGGACTCCTACGAGCAGTACTTC.

On this clone itself: This sample includes further DNA sequences coding for the same CDR3. V usage is TRBV11-2 and J usage is TRBJ1-1, with D possibly TRBD1 on 5 matching bases. CDR3 length equals 14 residues. Looked up from germline, CDR1 is SGHAT and CDR2 is FQNNGV. V lost 3 bases to trimming and J lost 7 bases, with 15 bases between them. This CDR3 is CASSLGPTGGEAFF. For the CDR3, the DNA is TGTGCCAGCAGCTTGGGGCCGACGGGAGGTGAAGCTTTCTTT.

This sequence joins TRBV27 and TRBJ2-2; D remains ambiguous. The V end was cut by 8 bases, the J end by 4 bases, with 17 bases between. Germline loops: CDR1 MNHEY, CDR2 SMNVEV (reference sequence). The CDR3 totals 15 residues. CDR3 bases: TGTGCCAGCGCGCCAGCGAGGATATTCACCGGGGAGCTGTTTTTT. It encodes CASAPARIFTGELFF.

The gene calls are TRBV28 and TRBJ2-1; 15 bases are shared with TRBD2. V lost 6 bases and J lost 3; bases outside the gene matches: 6. The V gene's germline CDR1 is MDHEN and CDR2 SYDVKM. The CDR3 has 17 residues. The CDR3 coding sequence is TGTGCCAGCAGCTTCCCGGGACTAGCGGGAGGCTACAATGAGCAGTTCTTC. Protein: CASSFPGLAGGYNEQFF.

The gene calls are TRBV5-4 and TRBJ2-5, with 9 bases aligning to TRBD1. Germline-derived CDR1 and CDR2 are SGHNT and YYREEE (reference sequence). With V trimmed by 4 bases and J by 1 base, 8 bases remained unmatched. The CDR3 has 16 amino acids. CDR3 residues: CASSRRQGDIQETQYF. The CDR3 DNA sequence: TGTGCCAGCAGCAGACGACAGGGGGATATCCAAGAGACCCAGTACTTC.

V usage is TRBV5-4 and J usage is TRBJ2-5, with D possibly TRBD2 on 5 matching bases. Germline lookup yields CDR1 SGHNT and CDR2 YYREEE (reference sequence). V lost 1 base to trimming and J lost 1 base, with 14 bases between them. CDR3 length: 16 residues. In DNA form, the CDR3 reads TGTGCCAGCAGCTTGCCACGCCCGGGAAGCCAAGAGACCCAGTACTTC. Translation gives CASSLPRPGSQETQYF.

The V gene is TRBV11-2, the J gene TRBJ1-1; no clear D. Germline assignment: CDR1 SGHAT and CDR2 FQNNGV. This CDR3 comprises 12 residues. V was pared by 3 bases and J by 1 base, with 3 bases between. The CDR3 bases are TGTGCCAGCAGCTTCCCGAACACTGAAGCTTTCTTT. Translating it yields CASSFPNTEAFF.